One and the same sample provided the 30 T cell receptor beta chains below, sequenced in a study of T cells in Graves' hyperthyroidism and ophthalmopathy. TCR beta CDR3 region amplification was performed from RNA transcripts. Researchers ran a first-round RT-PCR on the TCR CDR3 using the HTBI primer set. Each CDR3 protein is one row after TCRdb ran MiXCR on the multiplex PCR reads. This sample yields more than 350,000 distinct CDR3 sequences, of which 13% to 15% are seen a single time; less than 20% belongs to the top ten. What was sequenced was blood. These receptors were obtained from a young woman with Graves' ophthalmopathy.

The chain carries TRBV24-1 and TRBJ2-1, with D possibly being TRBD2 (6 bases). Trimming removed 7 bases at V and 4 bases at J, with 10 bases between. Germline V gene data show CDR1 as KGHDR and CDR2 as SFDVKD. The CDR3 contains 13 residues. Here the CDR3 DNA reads TGTGCCACCAGCCTTGGGACTTACAATGAGCAGTTCTTC. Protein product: CATSLGTYNEQFF.

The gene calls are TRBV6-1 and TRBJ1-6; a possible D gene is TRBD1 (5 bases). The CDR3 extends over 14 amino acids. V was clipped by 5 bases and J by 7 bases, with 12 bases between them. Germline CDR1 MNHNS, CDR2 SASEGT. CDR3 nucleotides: TGTGCCAGCAGTATACAGGTCATCAATTCACCCCTCCACTTT. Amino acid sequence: CASSIQVINSPLHF.

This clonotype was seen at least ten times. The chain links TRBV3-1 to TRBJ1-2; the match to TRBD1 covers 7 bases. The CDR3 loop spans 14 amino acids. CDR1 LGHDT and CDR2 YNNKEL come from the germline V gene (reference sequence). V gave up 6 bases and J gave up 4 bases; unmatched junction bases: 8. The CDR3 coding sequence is TGTGCCAGCAGTCTCACAGGGGTTGGCTATGGCTACACCTTC. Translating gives CASSLTGVGYGYTF.

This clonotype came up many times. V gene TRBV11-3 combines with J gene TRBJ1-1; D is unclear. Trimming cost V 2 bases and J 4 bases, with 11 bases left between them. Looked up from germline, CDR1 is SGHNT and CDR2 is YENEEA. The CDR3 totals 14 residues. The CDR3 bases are TGTGCCAGCAGCTTACAGTTGGGTATCACTGAAGCTTTCTTT. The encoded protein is CASSLQLGITEAFF.

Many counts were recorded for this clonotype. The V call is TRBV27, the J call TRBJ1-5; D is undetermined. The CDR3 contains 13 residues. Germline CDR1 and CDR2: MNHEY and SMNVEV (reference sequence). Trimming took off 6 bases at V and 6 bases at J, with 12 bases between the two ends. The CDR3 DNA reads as TGTGCCAGCAGGGAGTCCCAGGCTCAGCCCCAGCATTTT. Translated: CASRESQAQPQHF.

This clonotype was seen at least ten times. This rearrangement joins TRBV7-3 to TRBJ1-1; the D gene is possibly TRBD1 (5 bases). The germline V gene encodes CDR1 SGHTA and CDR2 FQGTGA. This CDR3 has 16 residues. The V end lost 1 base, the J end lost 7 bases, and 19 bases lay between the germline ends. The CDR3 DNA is TGTGCCAGCAGCTTAAGTTCGTCGATCGGGGCCAATGAAGCTTTCTTT. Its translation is CASSLSSSIGANEAFF.

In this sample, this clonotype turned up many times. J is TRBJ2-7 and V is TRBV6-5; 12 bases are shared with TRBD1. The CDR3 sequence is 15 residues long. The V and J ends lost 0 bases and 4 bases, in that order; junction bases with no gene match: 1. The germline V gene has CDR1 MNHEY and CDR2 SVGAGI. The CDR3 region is CASSYSGQGAYEQYF. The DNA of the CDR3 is TGTGCCAGCAGTTACTCGGGACAGGGGGCTTACGAGCAGTACTTC.

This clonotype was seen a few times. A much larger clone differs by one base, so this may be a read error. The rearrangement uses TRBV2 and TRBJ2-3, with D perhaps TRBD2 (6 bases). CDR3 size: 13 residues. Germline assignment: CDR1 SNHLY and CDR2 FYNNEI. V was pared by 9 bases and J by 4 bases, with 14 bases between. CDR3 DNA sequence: TGTGCCAGACGAAGGAGGGCAGCAGATACGCAGTATTTT. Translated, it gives CARRRRAADTQYF.

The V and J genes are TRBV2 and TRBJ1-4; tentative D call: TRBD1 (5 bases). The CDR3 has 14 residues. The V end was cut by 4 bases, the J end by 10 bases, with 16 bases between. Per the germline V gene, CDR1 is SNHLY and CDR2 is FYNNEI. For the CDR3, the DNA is TGTGCCAGCAGTGGGGGGGAGAGTTCAGGAAAACTGTTTTTT. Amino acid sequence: CASSGGESSGKLFF. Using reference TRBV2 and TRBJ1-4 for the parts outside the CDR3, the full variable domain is EPEVTQTPSHQVTQMGQEVILRCVPISNHLYFYWYRQILGQKVEFLVSFYNNEISEKSEIFDDQFSVERPDGSNFTLKIRSTKLEDSAMYFCASSGGESSGKLFFGSGTQLSVL.

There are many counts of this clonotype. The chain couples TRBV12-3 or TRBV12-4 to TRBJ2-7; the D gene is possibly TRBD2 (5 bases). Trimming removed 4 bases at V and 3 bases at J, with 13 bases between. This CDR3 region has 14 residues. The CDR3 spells CASSSGLASYEQYF. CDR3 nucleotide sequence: TGTGCCAGCAGTTCCGGCCTAGCTAGCTACGAGCAGTACTTC.

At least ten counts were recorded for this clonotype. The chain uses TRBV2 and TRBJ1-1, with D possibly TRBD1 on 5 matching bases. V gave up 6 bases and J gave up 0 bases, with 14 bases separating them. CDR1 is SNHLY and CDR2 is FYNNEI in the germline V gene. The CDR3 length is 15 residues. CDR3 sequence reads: CASRAGSRMNTEAFF. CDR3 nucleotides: TGTGCCAGCAGGGCAGGGTCACGAATGAACACTGAAGCTTTCTTT.

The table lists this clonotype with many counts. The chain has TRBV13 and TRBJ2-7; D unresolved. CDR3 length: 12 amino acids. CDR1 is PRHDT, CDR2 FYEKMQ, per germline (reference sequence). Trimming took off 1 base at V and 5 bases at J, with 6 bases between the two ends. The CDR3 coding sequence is TGTGCCAGCAGCTTAGAAGGTGACGAGCAGTACTTC. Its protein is CASSLEGDEQYF.

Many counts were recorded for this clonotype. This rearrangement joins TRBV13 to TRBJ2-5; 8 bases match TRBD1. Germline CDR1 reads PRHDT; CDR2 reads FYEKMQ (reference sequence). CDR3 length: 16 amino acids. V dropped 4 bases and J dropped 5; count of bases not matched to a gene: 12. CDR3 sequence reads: CASSSEARGRLETQYF. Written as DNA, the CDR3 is TGTGCCAGCAGCTCCGAGGCCAGGGGGCGTTTGGAGACCCAGTACTTC.

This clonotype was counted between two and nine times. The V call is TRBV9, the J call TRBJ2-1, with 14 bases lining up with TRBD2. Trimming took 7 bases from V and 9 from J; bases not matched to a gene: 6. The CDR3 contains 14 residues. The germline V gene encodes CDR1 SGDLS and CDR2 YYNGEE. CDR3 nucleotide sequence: TGTGCCAGCGGGGGACTAGCGGGGGTGGGTGAGCAGTTCTTC. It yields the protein CASGGLAGVGEQFF.

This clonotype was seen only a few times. Written as DNA, the CDR3 is TGTGCCAGCAGTTTATTCGCAGGGCAGCCCCAGCATTTT. Protein: CASSLFAGQPQHF. J is TRBJ1-5 and V is TRBV28, with D perhaps TRBD1 (5 bases). Germline lookup yields CDR1 MDHEN and CDR2 SYDVKM. The ends were cut back, 1 base at V and 7 bases at J, with 8 bases in the middle. This CDR3 contains 13 residues.

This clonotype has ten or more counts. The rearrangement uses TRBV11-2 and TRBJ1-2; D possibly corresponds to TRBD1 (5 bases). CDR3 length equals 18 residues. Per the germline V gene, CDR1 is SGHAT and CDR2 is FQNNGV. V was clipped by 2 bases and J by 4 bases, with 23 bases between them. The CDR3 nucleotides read TGTGCCAGCAGCTTAATTCGGGGCCCAGGACAAAAGTTCTATGGCTACACCTTC. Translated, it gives CASSLIRGPGQKFYGYTF.

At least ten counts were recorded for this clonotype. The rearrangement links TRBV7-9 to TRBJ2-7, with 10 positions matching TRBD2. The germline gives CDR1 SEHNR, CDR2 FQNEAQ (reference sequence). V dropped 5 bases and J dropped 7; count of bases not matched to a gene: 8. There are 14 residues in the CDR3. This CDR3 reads CASSPRTSGVEQYF. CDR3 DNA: TGTGCCAGCAGCCCGAGGACTAGCGGAGTGGAGCAGTACTTC.

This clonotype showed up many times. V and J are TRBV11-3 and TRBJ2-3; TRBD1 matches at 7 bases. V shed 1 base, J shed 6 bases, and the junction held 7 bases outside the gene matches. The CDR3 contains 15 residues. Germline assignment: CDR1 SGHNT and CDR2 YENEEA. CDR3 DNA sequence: TGTGCCAGCAGCTTAGGTTTAGGGGGCGGCGATACGCAGTATTTT. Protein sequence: CASSLGLGGGDTQYF. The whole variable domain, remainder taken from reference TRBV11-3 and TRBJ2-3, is EAGVVQSPRYKIIEKKQPVAFWCNPISGHNTLYWYLQNLGQGPELLIRYENEEAVDDSQLPKDRFSAERLKGVDSTLKIQPAELGDSAVYLCASSLGLGGGDTQYFGPGTRLTVL.

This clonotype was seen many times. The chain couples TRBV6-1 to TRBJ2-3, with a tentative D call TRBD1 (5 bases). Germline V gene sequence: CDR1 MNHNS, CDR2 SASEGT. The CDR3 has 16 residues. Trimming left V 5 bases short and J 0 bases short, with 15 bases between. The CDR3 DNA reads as TGTGCCAGCAGTTCATACCTAGGGGCGAGCACAGATACGCAGTATTTT. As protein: CASSSYLGASTDTQYF.

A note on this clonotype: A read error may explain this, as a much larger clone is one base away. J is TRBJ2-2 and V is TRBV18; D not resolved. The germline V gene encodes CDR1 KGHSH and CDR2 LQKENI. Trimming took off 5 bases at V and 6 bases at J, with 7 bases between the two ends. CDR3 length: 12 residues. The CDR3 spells CASSFEAGELFF. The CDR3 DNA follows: TGTGCCAGCTCATTCGAAGCCGGGGAGCTGTTTTTT.

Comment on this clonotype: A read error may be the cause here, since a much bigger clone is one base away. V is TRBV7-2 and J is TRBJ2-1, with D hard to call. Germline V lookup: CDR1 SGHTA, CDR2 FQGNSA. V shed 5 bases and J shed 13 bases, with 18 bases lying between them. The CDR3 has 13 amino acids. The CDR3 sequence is CASSGPRGRTQFF. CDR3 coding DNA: TGTGCCAGCAGCGGCCCACGCGGTCGGACCCAGTTCTTC.

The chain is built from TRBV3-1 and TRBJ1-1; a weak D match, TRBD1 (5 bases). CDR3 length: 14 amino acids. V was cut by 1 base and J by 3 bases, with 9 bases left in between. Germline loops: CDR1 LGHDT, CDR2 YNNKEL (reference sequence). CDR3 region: CASSQVAGYTEAFF. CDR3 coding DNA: TGTGCCAGCAGCCAAGTTGCAGGGTACACTGAAGCTTTCTTT.

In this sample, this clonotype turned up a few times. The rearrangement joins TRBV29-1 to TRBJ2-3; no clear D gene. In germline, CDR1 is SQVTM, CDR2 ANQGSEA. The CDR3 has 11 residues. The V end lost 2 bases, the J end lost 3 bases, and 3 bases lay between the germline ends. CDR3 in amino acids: CSVERTDTQYF. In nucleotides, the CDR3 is TGCAGCGTTGAAAGGACAGATACGCAGTATTTT.

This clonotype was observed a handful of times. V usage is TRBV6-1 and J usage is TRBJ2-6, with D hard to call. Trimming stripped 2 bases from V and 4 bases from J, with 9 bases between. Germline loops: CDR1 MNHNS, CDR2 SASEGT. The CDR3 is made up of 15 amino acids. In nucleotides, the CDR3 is TGTGCCAGCAGTGAATTCGGTGGCGGGGCCAACGTCCTGACTTTC. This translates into CASSEFGGGANVLTF.

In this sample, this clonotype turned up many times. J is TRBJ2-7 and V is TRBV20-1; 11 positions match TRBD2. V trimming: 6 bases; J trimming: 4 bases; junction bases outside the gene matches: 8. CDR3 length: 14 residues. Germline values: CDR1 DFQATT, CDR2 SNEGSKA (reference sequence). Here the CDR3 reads CSANLAGGMYEQYF. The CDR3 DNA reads TGCAGTGCAAACCTAGCGGGGGGCATGTACGAGCAGTACTTC.

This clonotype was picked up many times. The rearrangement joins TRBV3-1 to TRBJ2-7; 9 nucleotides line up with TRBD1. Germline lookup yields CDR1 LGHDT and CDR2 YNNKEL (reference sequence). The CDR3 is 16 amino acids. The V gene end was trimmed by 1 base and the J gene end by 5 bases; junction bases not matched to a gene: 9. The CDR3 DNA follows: TGTGCCAGCAGCCAAGGGGCCGGGACAGGGAGCCACGAGCAGTACTTC. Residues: CASSQGAGTGSHEQYF.

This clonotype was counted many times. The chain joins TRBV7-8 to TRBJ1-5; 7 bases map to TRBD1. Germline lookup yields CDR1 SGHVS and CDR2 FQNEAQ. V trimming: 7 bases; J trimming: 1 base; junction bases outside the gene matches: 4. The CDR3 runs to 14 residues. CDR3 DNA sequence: TGTGCCAGCAACATCAGGGGGAGCAATCAGCCCCAGCATTTT. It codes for CASNIRGSNQPQHF.

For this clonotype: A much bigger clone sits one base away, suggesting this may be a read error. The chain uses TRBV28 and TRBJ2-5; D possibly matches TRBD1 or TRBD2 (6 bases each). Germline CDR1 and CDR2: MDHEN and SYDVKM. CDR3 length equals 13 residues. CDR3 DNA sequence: TGTGCCACCACAGGGACTTTGCAAGAGACCCGGTACTTC. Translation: CATTGTLQETRYF. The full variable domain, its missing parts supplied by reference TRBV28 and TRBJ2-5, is DVKVTQSSRYLVKRTGEKVFLECVQDMDHENMFWYRQDPGLGLRLIYFSYDVKMKEKGDIPEGYSVSREKKERFSLILESASTNQTSMYLCATTGTLQETRYFGPGTRLLVL.

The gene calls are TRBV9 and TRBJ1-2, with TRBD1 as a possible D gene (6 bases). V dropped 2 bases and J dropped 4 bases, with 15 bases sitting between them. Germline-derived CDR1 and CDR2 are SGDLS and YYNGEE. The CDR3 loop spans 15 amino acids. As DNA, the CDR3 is TGTGCCAGCAGCGTCGGGGGGGCCGAAGGCTATGGCTACACCTTC. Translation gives CASSVGGAEGYGYTF.

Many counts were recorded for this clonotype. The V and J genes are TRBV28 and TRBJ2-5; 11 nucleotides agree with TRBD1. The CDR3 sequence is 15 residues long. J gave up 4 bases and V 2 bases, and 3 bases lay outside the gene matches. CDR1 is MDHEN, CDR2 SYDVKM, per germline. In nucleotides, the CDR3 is TGTGCCAGCAGTTTAGGGGACAGGGGGTTAGAGACCCAGTACTTC. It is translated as CASSLGDRGLETQYF.